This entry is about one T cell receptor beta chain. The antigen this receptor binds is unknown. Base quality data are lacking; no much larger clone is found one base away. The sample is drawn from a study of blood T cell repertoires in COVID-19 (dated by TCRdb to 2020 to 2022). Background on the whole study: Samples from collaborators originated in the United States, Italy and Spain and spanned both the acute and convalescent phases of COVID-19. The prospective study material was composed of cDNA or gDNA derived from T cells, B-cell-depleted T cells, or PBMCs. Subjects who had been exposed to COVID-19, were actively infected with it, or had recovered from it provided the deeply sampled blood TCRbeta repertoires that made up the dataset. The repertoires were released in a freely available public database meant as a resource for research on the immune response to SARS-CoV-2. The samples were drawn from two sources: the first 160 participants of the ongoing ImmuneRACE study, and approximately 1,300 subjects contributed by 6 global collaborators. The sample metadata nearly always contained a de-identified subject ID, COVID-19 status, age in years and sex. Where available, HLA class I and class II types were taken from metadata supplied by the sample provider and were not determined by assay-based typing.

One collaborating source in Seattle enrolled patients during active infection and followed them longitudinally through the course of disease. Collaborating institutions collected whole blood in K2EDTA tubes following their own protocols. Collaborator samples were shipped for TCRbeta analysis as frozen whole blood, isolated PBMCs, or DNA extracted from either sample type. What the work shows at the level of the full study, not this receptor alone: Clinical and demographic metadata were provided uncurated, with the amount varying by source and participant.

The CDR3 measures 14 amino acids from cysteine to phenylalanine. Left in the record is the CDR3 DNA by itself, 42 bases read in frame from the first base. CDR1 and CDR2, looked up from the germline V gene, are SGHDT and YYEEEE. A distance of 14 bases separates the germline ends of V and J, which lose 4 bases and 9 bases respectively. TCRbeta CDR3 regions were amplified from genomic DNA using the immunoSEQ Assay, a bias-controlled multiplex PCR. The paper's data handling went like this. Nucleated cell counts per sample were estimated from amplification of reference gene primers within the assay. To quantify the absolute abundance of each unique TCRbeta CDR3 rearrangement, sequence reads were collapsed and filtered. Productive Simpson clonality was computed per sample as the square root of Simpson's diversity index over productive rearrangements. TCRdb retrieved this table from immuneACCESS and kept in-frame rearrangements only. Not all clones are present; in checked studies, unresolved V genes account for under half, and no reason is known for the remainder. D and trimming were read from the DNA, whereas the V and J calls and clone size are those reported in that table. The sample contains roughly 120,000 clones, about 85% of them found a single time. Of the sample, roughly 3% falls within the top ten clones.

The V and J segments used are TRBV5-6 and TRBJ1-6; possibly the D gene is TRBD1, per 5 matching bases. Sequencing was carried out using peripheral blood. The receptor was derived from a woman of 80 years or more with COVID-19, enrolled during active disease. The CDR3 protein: CASSAVGPPSPLHF. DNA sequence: TGTGCCAGCAGCGCTGTGGGGCCTCCTTCACCCCTCCACTTT.